This T cell receptor (beta chain) was identified during a study of T cell repertoires in cytomegalovirus infection. Study summary: Public TCR beta signatures indicated both CMV infection and matching HLA type.

TCRdb itself ran the reads through MiXCR, one entry per CDR3 protein. Of about 320,000 distinct CDR3 sequences in the sample, more than 9% were seen once. The CDR3 length is 15 residues. Trimming shortened V by 4 bases and J by 7 bases, and 18 bases separated the two germline ends. Germline loops: CDR1 SGHDN, CDR2 FVKESK. Sample: PBMCs. The sequence was collected from a human donor in good health (CMV status not recorded). Some clones in this sample may be carry-over from other donors' samples. The chain recombines TRBV14 with TRBJ2-3; the D call may be TRBD1 or TRBD2 (5 bases each). In nucleotides, the CDR3 is TGTGCCAGCAGCCGAGAAGGGATCGGGGCTAATACGCAGTATTTT. Translating gives CASSREGIGANTQYF.